What follows are 12 T cell receptor beta chains derived from one specimen sequenced in a study of CD8+ T cells in alopecia areata. Once RNA had been extracted, it was reverse transcribed into cDNA to act as the sequencing template. Only in-frame clones appear in the TCRdb table, and some are missing; sequencing was by immunoSEQ multiplex PCR. This sample has 90,000 to 100,000 clones, with 41% found just once. Sequencing input: CD4+ T cells sorted from blood. The source of these receptors is a human donor with alopecia areata.

This clone came up a few times. This CDR3 is CASSMGRGGNQPQHF. The CDR3 nucleotides are TGTGCCAGTAGTATGGGCAGGGGAGGCAATCAGCCCCAGCATTTT. This sequence joins TRBV19 and TRBJ1-5; D possibly corresponds to TRBD1 (6 bases). Trimming cost V 3 bases and J 2 bases, with 11 bases left between them. CDR3 length equals 15 residues. Germline V CDR1 and CDR2: LNHDA, SQIVND (reference sequence).

This clone was counted once. The V and J genes are TRBV29-1 and TRBJ2-1; D might be TRBD2 (6 bases). This CDR3 is built from 14 residues. V lost 7 bases to trimming and J lost 4 bases, with 17 bases between them. Germline V gene data show CDR1 as SQVTM and CDR2 as ANQGSEA. CDR3 sequence: CSASRDASYNEQFF. The CDR3 region has the DNA TGCAGCGCGTCGCGGGACGCTAGTTACAATGAGCAGTTCTTC.

The rearrangement links TRBV27 to TRBJ2-7; the match to TRBD2 covers 7 bases. This CDR3 has 14 residues. Germline CDR1 is MNHEY and CDR2 is SMNVEV (reference sequence). Trimming removed 8 bases from V and 7 bases from J; junction bases left unmatched: 14. DNA for the CDR3: TGTGCCAGCCTGCGCCTAGCGGCCTCGGGGGAGCAGTACTTC. Encoded protein: CASLRLAASGEQYF.

This clone appeared a single time. The rearrangement joins TRBV5-6 to TRBJ1-5; D gene ambiguous. This CDR3 is 16 amino acids long. Per germline, CDR1 SGHDT and CDR2 YYEEEE. Trimming took off 0 bases at V and 2 bases at J, with 12 bases between the two ends. CDR3 amino acids: CASSLVMTEGNQPQHF. CDR3 in DNA: TGTGCCAGCAGCTTGGTTATGACTGAAGGCAATCAGCCCCAGCATTTT.

The chain recombines TRBV6-5 with TRBJ1-5; 9 bases align to TRBD1. CDR3 size: 15 residues. J gave up 4 bases and V 5 bases, and 6 bases lay outside the gene matches. The V gene's germline CDR1 is MNHEY and CDR2 SVGAGI. The CDR3 bases are TGTGCCAGCAGTGTGGACAGGGGACCGAATCAGCCCCAGCATTTT. As protein: CASSVDRGPNQPQHF.

This clone has a handful of counts. The chain couples TRBV2 to TRBJ2-7; TRBD1 might be the D (5 bases). CDR3 length: 14 residues. Germline loops: CDR1 SNHLY, CDR2 FYNNEI. Trimming took off 6 bases at V and 0 bases at J, with 12 bases between the two ends. For the CDR3, the DNA is TGTGCCAGCAGACTGACAGCATCCTCCTACGAGCAGTACTTC. Amino acid sequence: CASRLTASSYEQYF.

The rearrangement uses TRBV6-1 and TRBJ2-7; the match to TRBD1 covers 9 bases. V shed 4 bases, J shed 2 bases, and the junction held 6 bases outside the gene matches. This CDR3 spans 15 amino acids. CDR1 MNHNS and CDR2 SASEGT come from the germline V gene. In DNA, the CDR3 is TGTGCCAGCAGTGTGATGGGACAGGGACCCTACGAGCAGTACTTC. The encoded protein is CASSVMGQGPYEQYF.

The CDR3 loop is CAWRETGFQPQHF. For the CDR3, the DNA is TGTGCCTGGAGGGAGACAGGGTTTCAGCCCCAGCATTTT. The chain is built from TRBV30 and TRBJ1-5, with TRBD1 matching over 7 bases. The CDR3 loop spans 13 amino acids. Germline V lookup: CDR1 GTSNPN, CDR2 SVGIG (reference sequence). V shed 3 bases and J 6 bases; nucleotides not matched to a gene: 5.

As DNA, the CDR3 is TGCGCCAGCAGCCAAGATGTAGCGGGGGGCACAGATACGCAGTATTTT. Its translation is CASSQDVAGGTDTQYF. This sequence joins TRBV4-1 and TRBJ2-3; 9 nucleotides agree with TRBD2. The CDR3 covers 16 residues. V lost 0 bases to trimming and J lost 1 base; unmatched junction nucleotides: 2. Germline CDR1 MGHRA, CDR2 YSYEKL.

The genes are TRBV30 and TRBJ1-2, with 8 bases that match TRBD1. Losses at the gene ends were 2 bases for V and 4 bases for J; bases not matched to a gene: 3. The CDR3 spans 13 residues. Germline V CDR1 and CDR2: GTSNPN, SVGIG (reference sequence). The CDR3 DNA reads TGTGCCTGGAGTAGACAGGGGAGCTATGGCTACACCTTC. Encoded protein: CAWSRQGSYGYTF.

The V call is TRBV7-2, the J call TRBJ1-3; D gene unclear. Germline V gene lookup returns CDR1 SGHTA and CDR2 FQGNSA. The CDR3 has 13 amino acids. V was cut by 5 bases and J by 4 bases, with 9 bases left in between. CDR3 nucleotide sequence: TGTGCCAGCAGCCCCCGCCGCGGAAACACCATATATTTT. This translates into CASSPRRGNTIYF.

This clone was seen a handful of times. This chain joins TRBV29-1 and TRBJ2-1, with TRBD2 matching over 10 bases. The CDR3 runs to 14 residues. With 4 bases clipped from V and 4 bases from J, the junction kept 4 bases outside the gene matches. Germline V gene sequence: CDR1 SQVTM, CDR2 ANQGSEA. CDR3 in DNA: TGCAGCGTTGGAAAAGCGGGGGGGTACAATGAGCAGTTCTTC. It specifies CSVGKAGGYNEQFF.